These T cell receptor beta chains were read from a single sample in a study of blood T cell repertoires in COVID-19. TCRdb keeps only in-frame clones here, not all; method: immunoSEQ multiplex PCR. The sample consists of about 260,000 clones, about four fifths of them appearing once. Input material: peripheral blood. These receptors came from a woman in her thirties or forties who had recovered from COVID-19. CDR3s leave out the opening cysteine and the closing phenylalanine or tryptophan. D genes are given only for firm matches.

j_gene,v_gene,d_gene,CDR3aa
TRBJ1-3,TRBV7-9,.,ASSLSGRIGNTIY
TRBJ1-2,TRBV28,TRBD1,ATTGDYGYT
TRBJ1-1,TRBV5-1,.,ASSPREGSGTEAF
TRBJ1-2,TRBV7-6,TRBD1,ASSFSRTGGNYGYT
TRBJ1-2,TRBV10-3,TRBD1,AISESGDSTNYGYT
TRBJ1-5,TRBV6-5,.,ASSPLGVSGQPQH
TRBJ2-3,TRBV4-1,.,ASSQDGGGTTDTQY
TRBJ2-7,TRBV29-1,TRBD2,SVTGTSNYEQY
TRBJ2-7,TRBV5-1,.,ASSLGTGYLSKQY
TRBJ2-7,TRBV11-3,.,ASSSPSDYEQY
TRBJ2-3,TRBV9,TRBD2,ASSVGGGPTDTQY
TRBJ2-3,TRBV4-2,.,ASSQERGFVADTQY
TRBJ2-7,TRBV4-2,.,ASSQGAQQNVYEQY
TRBJ2-7,TRBV7-9,TRBD1,ASSPSFRDSSYEQY
TRBJ1-1,TRBV10-3,.,AISDPRTAEAF
TRBJ2-5,TRBV5-1,.,ASKTEGGETQY
TRBJ1-1,TRBV7-6,TRBD1,ASSLDRGFTEAF
TRBJ2-6,TRBV19,.,ASSIGGTGANVLT
TRBJ2-5,TRBV10-1,TRBD2,ASSERGGSETQY
TRBJ2-6,TRBV6-6,.,ASSYEGSSGANVLT
TRBJ2-7,TRBV5-1,TRBD2,ASSLVLAGGTYEQY
TRBJ2-1,TRBV15,.,ATSRPIPGTWNNEQF
TRBJ1-4,TRBV5-1,TRBD1,ASSPSWGTGEKLF
TRBJ2-7,TRBV6-1,.,ASSEGRKKTYEQY
TRBJ2-7,TRBV10-3,TRBD1,AISNGQGASYEQY
TRBJ2-7,TRBV10-1,.,ASSESTDRITYEQY
TRBJ2-2,TRBV5-1,TRBD1,ASSLTTGVGELF
TRBJ1-2,TRBV27,.,ASREVAWSGYT
TRBJ1-1,TRBV3-1/TRBV3-2,.,ASSQGYRAEAF
TRBJ1-1,TRBV2,.,ASSEGGYTEAF
TRBJ1-2,TRBV5-5,TRBD1,ASIPGQGNYGYT
TRBJ2-7,TRBV2,.,ASSEEGWEY
TRBJ2-3,TRBV2,.,ASSGGLRDTQY
TRBJ1-4,TRBV3-1/TRBV3-2,.,ASSQAPGGHEKLF
TRBJ2-5,TRBV28,.,ASSLPGIPRETQY
TRBJ2-7,TRBV29-1,TRBD1,SVTTGGDEQY
TRBJ1-1,TRBV2,.,ASSPGLLNTEAF
TRBJ1-1,TRBV4-1,TRBD1,ASSLWDRGTTEAF
TRBJ2-5,TRBV18,TRBD1,ASSPRQGETQY
TRBJ2-1,TRBV4-1,.,ASSQVGAWNEQF
TRBJ2-2,TRBV2,.,ASSDQASNTGELF
TRBJ2-7,TRBV5-1,.,ASSSQAYEQY
TRBJ1-5,TRBV5-6,.,ASQRGGKEPQH
TRBJ2-2,TRBV6-1,TRBD1,ASSETGATGELF
TRBJ1-6,TRBV27,.,ASSFRPGAYNSPLH
TRBJ1-2,TRBV6-5,.,ASSYLGTGGYGYT
TRBJ2-1,TRBV9,.,ASSEQGSGYNEQF
TRBJ1-3,TRBV19,.,ASSIGGSTGNTIY
TRBJ2-1,TRBV5-1,TRBD1,ASSLWGQGNYNEQF